The text below deals with one T cell receptor (beta chain). The data originate from a study of cytomegalovirus exposure and HLA in healthy donors. PCR employed 60 Vbeta and 13 Jbeta primers. Produced via immunoSEQ multiplex PCR; TCRdb's table is partial and in-frame only. Among 130,000 to 150,000 clones listed, roughly three quarters were seen once. Germline lookup yields CDR1 SGHVS and CDR2 FQNEAQ. V shed 5 bases and J shed 0 bases, with 13 bases lying between them. The CDR3 contains 15 residues. The source of this sequence is a male donor in good health and CMV-seronegative. The J gene is TRBJ1-1, the V gene TRBV7-8, with D tentatively TRBD1 (6 bases). The specimen sequenced was PBMCs. The CDR3 nucleotides read TGTGCCAGCAGCACCTCAGGGGAAATGAACACTGAAGCTTTCTTT. Translated: CASSTSGEMNTEAFF. The whole variable domain, filled in from reference TRBV7-8 and TRBJ1-1, reads GAGVSQSPRYKVAKRGQDVALRCDPISGHVSLFWYQQALGQGPEFLTYFQNEAQLDKSGLPSDRFFAERPEGSVSTLKIQRTQQEDSAVYLCASSTSGEMNTEAFFGQGTRLTVV.